The clone carrying this T cell receptor (beta chain) was detected ten times or more. TCRdb processed the 5' RACE reads anew with MiXCR; each CDR3 protein has one entry. The sample contains around 220,000 distinct CDR3 sequences, 11% to 15% of which appear only once. Trimming took off 0 bases at V and 5 bases at J, with 15 bases between the two ends. Germline V lookup: CDR1 SGDLS, CDR2 YYNGEE. The CDR3 consists of 16 residues. The record originates from a study of identical twins. The chain is built from TRBV9 and TRBJ2-1, with D tentatively TRBD1 (5 bases). Material: memory (CD45RO+) T cells sorted from blood. This clonotype originated in a woman aged 18-29 years in good health. This CDR3 reads CASSVDPFADNNEQFF. CDR3 in DNA: TGTGCCAGCAGCGTAGATCCCTTTGCGGACAACAATGAGCAGTTCTTC.